Listed below are T cell receptor beta chains from one sample, sequenced in a study of early stage breast cancer tumors. Here immunoSEQ multiplex PCR was the method, and the copy in TCRdb shows in-frame clones only, minus some. The repertoire holds several thousand clones, with 66% as singletons. The sequencing input was breast tumor tissue. The receptors derive from a person in their fifties or sixties with breast cancer. Both conserved end residues are part of each CDR3. The order of the fields is clone size, D gene, J gene, V gene, CDR3 protein, CDR3 DNA. A D gene is named only where the DNA matches it firmly. Only some rows state a clone size, as once, few, many or a class for expanded clones.

size: .; D: .; J: TRBJ1-1; V: TRBV9; CDR3: CASSVSGANTEAFF; DNA: TGTGCCAGCAGCGTATCGGGCGCGAACACTGAAGCTTTCTTT
size: .; D: TRBD1; J: TRBJ1-5; V: TRBV19; CDR3: CASLPGTGSNQPQHF; DNA: TGTGCCAGCCTTCCCGGGACAGGGTCAAACCAGCCCCAGCATTTT
size: .; D: .; J: TRBJ1-1; V: TRBV7-6; CDR3: CASSLRINSEAFF; DNA: TGTGCCAGCAGCCTCCGGATAAACTCTGAAGCTTTCTTT
size: .; D: TRBD2; J: TRBJ2-1; V: TRBV27; CDR3: CASRTSGDNEQFF; DNA: TGTGCCAGCCGGACTAGCGGTGACAATGAGCAGTTCTTC
size: .; D: TRBD2; J: TRBJ2-4; V: TRBV5-1; CDR3: CASSLERTSGTDIQYF; DNA: TGCGCCAGCAGCTTGGAACGGACTAGCGGGACTGACATTCAGTACTTC
size: .; D: .; J: TRBJ2-7; V: TRBV21-1; CDR3: CASSKPRGNAYEQYF; DNA: TGTGCCAGCAGCAAACCGCGCGGGAACGCCTACGAGCAGTACTTC
size: few; D: .; J: TRBJ2-7; V: TRBV11-3; CDR3: CASSLDAPGEQYF; DNA: TGTGCCAGCAGCTTAGATGCCCCGGGCGAGCAGTACTTC
size: .; D: .; J: TRBJ2-1; V: TRBV13; CDR3: CASTMGGGGRSYNEQFF; DNA: TGTGCCAGCACCATGGGGGGGGGCGGCCGCTCCTACAATGAGCAGTTCTTC
size: .; D: .; J: TRBJ2-3; V: TRBV2; CDR3: CASSVVGGPDTQYF; DNA: TGTGCCAGCAGTGTGGTGGGGGGGCCAGATACGCAGTATTTT
size: .; D: TRBD1; J: TRBJ1-2; V: TRBV27; CDR3: CASSLDREFNYGYTF; DNA: TGTGCCAGCAGTCTGGACAGGGAGTTTAACTATGGCTACACCTTC
size: few; D: .; J: TRBJ1-2; V: TRBV2; CDR3: CASRDLFYGYTF; DNA: TGTGCCAGCAGGGACCTGTTCTATGGCTACACCTTC
size: .; D: .; J: TRBJ2-7; V: TRBV14; CDR3: CASSPGTGAYEQYF; DNA: TGTGCCAGCAGCCCGGGGACCGGTGCCTACGAGCAGTACTTC
size: .; D: TRBD2; J: TRBJ2-5; V: TRBV29-1; CDR3: CSVTGLAEIQETQYF; DNA: TGCAGCGTAACGGGACTAGCGGAAATCCAAGAGACCCAGTACTTC
size: .; D: TRBD2; J: TRBJ2-5; V: TRBV2; CDR3: CASSEDLAGGKETQYF; DNA: TGTGCCAGCAGTGAAGACCTAGCGGGGGGGAAAGAGACCCAGTACTTC
size: few; D: TRBD1; J: TRBJ2-4; V: TRBV2; CDR3: CASSAPGTGMAKNIQYF; DNA: TGTGCCAGCAGTGCCCCGGGGACAGGGATGGCCAAAAACATTCAGTACTTC
size: few; D: .; J: TRBJ1-5; V: TRBV10-2; CDR3: CASRQTYSNQPQHF; DNA: TGCGCCAGCAGACAGACCTATAGCAATCAGCCCCAGCATTTT
size: .; D: TRBD1; J: TRBJ1-1; V: TRBV30; CDR3: CAWSQGVTEAFF; DNA: TGTGCCTGGAGTCAGGGGGTCACTGAAGCTTTCTTT
size: .; D: .; J: TRBJ1-2; V: TRBV20-1; CDR3: CSAVLRGYTF; DNA: TGCAGCGCCGTATTGCGCGGCTACACCTTC
size: .; D: .; J: TRBJ1-2; V: TRBV6-6; CDR3: CASQQGGVNYGYTF; DNA: TGTGCCAGCCAACAGGGTGGGGTCAACTATGGCTACACCTTC
size: few; D: .; J: TRBJ2-1; V: TRBV5-4; CDR3: CASSLSSYNEQFF; DNA: TGTGCCAGCAGCTTGTCGTCGTACAATGAGCAGTTCTTC
size: few; D: .; J: TRBJ1-1; V: TRBV7-2; CDR3: CASSLVVNTEAFF; DNA: TGTGCCAGCAGCTTAGTGGTGAACACTGAAGCTTTCTTT